Detailed here is one T cell receptor beta chain. Its antigen is not identified. The CDR3 spans 13 residues. Germline CDR1 reads SGHAT; CDR2 reads FQNNGV. Trimming took off 5 bases at V and 12 bases at J, with 17 bases between the two ends. This specimen belongs to a study of T cell responses to AZD1222 COVID-19 vaccine. Study summary: The study pooled second doses at about 4 or about 12 weeks.

Sequencing was performed with immunoSEQ multiplex PCR; in TCRdb, only in-frame clones are kept and a portion is missing. The data hold 150,000 to 180,000 clones, with 90% observed a single time. General observations from the study: Baseline serostatus was positive in only a handful of AZD1222 recipients. Compared with day 0, the breadth and depth of the Spike-specific TCR repertoire rose significantly after two doses of AZD1222.

Sequenced material: peripheral blood, taken on day 0 of AZD1222 vaccination. The receptor was derived from an adult in good health. The J gene is TRBJ2-1, the V gene TRBV11-2; a weak D match, TRBD1 (6 bases). The CDR3 loop reads CASSQDSLQGQFF. The CDR3 coding sequence is TGTGCCAGCAGCCAGGACAGTCTCCAGGGGCAGTTCTTC.